The clone carrying this T cell receptor beta chain was detected many times. Its specificity is not known. The data stem from a study of regulatory T cells in long-lasting Graves disease. Study conclusions and caveats: Relative to new patients (approximately 1,000), persistent patients exhibited greater sharing of public clonotypes (around 2,800).

Building of the TCR beta libraries involved iRepertoire HTBI primers and Arm-PCR of CDR3 regions. TCRdb re-derived calls from the multiplex PCR reads in MiXCR, one entry per CDR3 protein. This sample has around 500,000 distinct CDR3 sequences; 13% occur once, and the top ten carry roughly a tenth. The CDR3 runs to 15 residues. Germline lookup yields CDR1 MNHNS and CDR2 SASEGT. Between the trimmed V and J ends, which lost 0 bases and 6 bases, there was a span of 13 bases. This sample's time point: newly diagnosed GD, antithyroid drugs for less than 3 months. After RNA was extracted from PBMCs, the TCR library was made from it. The data also belong to a second study, concerning T cells in Graves' hyperthyroidism and ophthalmopathy. That paper notes: Prediction of ophthalmopathy progression came a median approximately 6.5 months pre-onset.

This specimen consisted of peripheral blood mononuclear cells (PBMCs), obtained at new diagnosis, from a patient treated with antithyroid drugs. V is TRBV6-1 and J is TRBJ2-3; a possible D gene is TRBD1 (5 bases). The origin of this receptor is a young man with Graves disease. CDR3 coding DNA: TGTGCCAGCAGTGAAGCAGGGGCCCACTGGGATACGCAGTATTTT. Translated, it gives CASSEAGAHWDTQYF.